Listed below are T cell receptor beta chains from one sample, sequenced in a study of cytomegalovirus exposure and HLA in healthy donors. Repertoires were generated with immunoSEQ multiplex PCR, while TCRdb's copy carries only in-frame clones and drops some. This sample has some 150,000 clones, with roughly 80% found just once. What was sequenced was PBMCs. The receptors here all came from a man under 40 in good health and CMV-seropositive. The CDR3 runs from the conserved cysteine through the conserved F or W. A D gene is named only where the DNA matches it firmly. Clone size, where shown, is once, few, many, or a class for clones that have expanded.

V gene	clone size	J gene	D gene	CDR3 DNA	CDR3 protein
TRBV5-6	NA	TRBJ1-5	NA	TGTGCCAGCAGCTTGGGGGCAAGACAGTATAGCAATCAGCCCCAGCATTTT	CASSLGARQYSNQPQHF
TRBV14	NA	TRBJ2-3	TRBD1	TGTGCCAGCAGCCAACAGACAGGGGGAAGTACGCAGTATTTT	CASSQQTGGSTQYF
TRBV7-9	NA	TRBJ1-1	NA	TGTGCCAGCAGCTTCTACAGGGAGGGGACTGAAGCTTTCTTT	CASSFYREGTEAFF
TRBV7-2	many	TRBJ2-3	NA	TGTGCCAGCAGCATACAGGTTTCGACGCAGTATTTT	CASSIQVSTQYF
TRBV27	NA	TRBJ2-1	TRBD2	TGTGCCAGCAGTCCTCGACAGGGTAGTCTAGCGGGAGTTCACAATGAGCAGTTCTTC	CASSPRQGSLAGVHNEQFF
TRBV19	NA	TRBJ1-6	TRBD1	TGTGCCAGTAGTTTCATGACAGGGGACTCCTATAATTCACCCCTCCACTTT	CASSFMTGDSYNSPLHF
TRBV28	NA	TRBJ1-1	TRBD1	TGTGCCAGCAGTATACAGGGGGGGCCTGAAGCTTTCTTT	CASSIQGGPEAFF
TRBV9	NA	TRBJ2-1	TRBD1	TGTGCCAGCAGCGCACTCACAGGGGTGGATGAGCAGTTCTTC	CASSALTGVDEQFF
TRBV27	NA	TRBJ1-5	NA	TGTGCCAGCAGTTCCCTCGGGGAGGGGCCTGGCAATCAGCCCCAGCATTTT	CASSSLGEGPGNQPQHF
TRBV11-2	once	TRBJ2-1	NA	TGTGCCAGCAGCTTCAAGACTAGAAGTCCCAATGAGCAGTTCTTC	CASSFKTRSPNEQFF
TRBV5-1	NA	TRBJ2-5	TRBD1	TGCGCCAGCAGCTCGGGACAGCCAGTCGAGACCCAGTACTTC	CASSSGQPVETQYF
TRBV11-2	NA	TRBJ1-2	NA	TGTGCCAGCAGCCAAGCACCAAGTAACTATGGCTACACCTTC	CASSQAPSNYGYTF
TRBV19	few	TRBJ1-2	TRBD1	TGTGCCAGTCGTATCCAGGGGGCTGAAGGCTACACCTTC	CASRIQGAEGYTF
TRBV6-6	NA	TRBJ2-2	NA	TGTGCCAGCAGTTACCCTAGCAAGTTTGCCGGGGAGCTGTTTTTT	CASSYPSKFAGELFF
TRBV30	NA	TRBJ2-7	TRBD1	TGTGCCTGGAGTTCCCGGGACAGGGGAGACGAGCAGTACTTC	CAWSSRDRGDEQYF
TRBV2	NA	TRBJ1-1	TRBD1	TGTGCCAGCAGGGACAGGGGGATAGGGGAAGCTTTCTTT	CASRDRGIGEAFF
TRBV30	NA	TRBJ1-1	NA	TGTGCCTGGACTACAGGACAGAAGAACACTGAAGCTTTCTTT	CAWTTGQKNTEAFF
TRBV11-2	NA	TRBJ2-7	TRBD2	TGTGCCAGCAGCTTAGATCTACTAGCGGGGGGAGGCGAGCAGTACTTC	CASSLDLLAGGGEQYF
TRBV6-5	once	TRBJ2-7	NA	TGTGCCAGCAGTTACTTAACAGGGAACGAGCAGTACTTC	CASSYLTGNEQYF
TRBV30	NA	TRBJ2-5	TRBD2	TGTGCCTGGAGTAGGCTAGCGGGGATGTACCAAGAGACCCAGTACTTC	CAWSRLAGMYQETQYF
TRBV7-6	NA	TRBJ2-5	NA	TGTGCCAGCAGCCTGAGAATACGCCAAGAGACCCAGTACTTC	CASSLRIRQETQYF
TRBV10-3	NA	TRBJ2-2	NA	TGTGCCATCAGTGAGATCGGGGGCACCGGGGAGCTGTTTTTT	CAISEIGGTGELFF
TRBV21-1	NA	TRBJ1-1	NA	TGTGCCAGCAGCAAAGGGCAGGGAGGGCCTTACATGAACACTGAAGCTTTCTTT	CASSKGQGGPYMNTEAFF
TRBV27	NA	TRBJ2-7	TRBD2	TGTGCCAGCAGCCCCCGGGGGGGCCGCTCCTACGAGCAGTACTTC	CASSPRGGRSYEQYF
TRBV6-1	NA	TRBJ1-1	NA	TGTGCCAGCAGTCGCCAGGGGATGAACACTGAAGCTTTCTTT	CASSRQGMNTEAFF
TRBV28	NA	TRBJ2-7	TRBD2	TGTGCCAGCAGTACCCTTACTAGCGGGCGTACCTACGAGCAGTACTTC	CASSTLTSGRTYEQYF
TRBV7-9	NA	TRBJ2-3	NA	TGTGCCAGCAGCCCAGACCGGGGGAGCACAGATACGCAGTATTTT	CASSPDRGSTDTQYF
TRBV5-4	NA	TRBJ2-3	TRBD2	TGTGCCAGCAGCCCGAAGACTAGCGGGGGCACAGATACGCAGTATTTT	CASSPKTSGGTDTQYF
TRBV7-9	NA	TRBJ1-3	NA	TGTGCCAGCAGCTTAGCCGGGGAGAACACCATATATTTT	CASSLAGENTIYF
TRBV12-5	NA	TRBJ1-6	NA	TGTGCTAGTGGGCGCGGACAGCTGAATAATTCACCCCTCCACTTT	CASGRGQLNNSPLHF
TRBV5-8	once	TRBJ2-7	TRBD2	TGTGCCAGCAGCTTGCGGACTAGCGAGCGCGAGCAGTACTTC	CASSLRTSEREQYF
TRBV2	NA	TRBJ1-5	TRBD1	TGTGCCAGCAAGGGTGACAGGGCTGGCAATCAGCCCCAGCATTTT	CASKGDRAGNQPQHF
TRBV28	NA	TRBJ1-2	TRBD1	TGTGCCAGCAGTTTAAGGGGGACAGGGGCCTTCTATGGCTACACCTTC	CASSLRGTGAFYGYTF
TRBV4-1	NA	TRBJ2-4	NA	TGCGCCAGCAGCCAAGAATATGGGGGCGCGACCAAAAACATTCAGTACTTC	CASSQEYGGATKNIQYF
TRBV9	NA	TRBJ2-2	NA	TGTGCCAGCAGTAGACAGGCCCTGAACACCGGGGAGCTGTTTTTT	CASSRQALNTGELFF
TRBV19	NA	TRBJ2-3	NA	TGTGCCACTCGAGGGGGGGGCCTCACAGATACGCAGTATTTT	CATRGGGLTDTQYF
TRBV7-6	once	TRBJ2-7	NA	TGTGCCAGCAGCTTAGGAGCCCTCCGGGGTTCCTCCTACGAGCAGTACTTC	CASSLGALRGSSYEQYF
TRBV2	NA	TRBJ2-7	TRBD2	TGTGCCAGCAGCGCCCCTGGCGGGAGGAACTACGAGCAGTACTTC	CASSAPGGRNYEQYF
TRBV18	NA	TRBJ2-2	NA	TGTGCCAGCTCACCTGTCCAGTCGGGGGAGCTGTTTTTT	CASSPVQSGELFF
TRBV7-9	NA	TRBJ1-2	NA	TGTGCCAGCAGCGTCCGGGACCGGGAGGGCTATGGCTACACCTTC	CASSVRDREGYGYTF
TRBV2	NA	TRBJ2-7	NA	TGTGCCACCTTCGGAGGGCAGACCTACGAGCAGTACTTC	CATFGGQTYEQYF
TRBV7-2	NA	TRBJ2-1	TRBD2	TGTGCCAGCAGCTGGGGACTAGCGGGGCTAAGCTCCTACAATGAGCAGTTCTTC	CASSWGLAGLSSYNEQFF
TRBV14	NA	TRBJ2-3	TRBD2	TGTGCCAGCAGCCAAGTAGGGGCGGGAGTGAGTGGAGATACGCAGTATTTT	CASSQVGAGVSGDTQYF
TRBV5-1	NA	TRBJ1-5	TRBD1	TGCGCCAGCAGCTACGGACAGGGTGATCAGCCCCAGCATTTT	CASSYGQGDQPQHF
TRBV19	NA	TRBJ1-2	NA	TGTGCCAGTAGTATCAGGACACCCCGCGGCTACACCTTC	CASSIRTPRGYTF
TRBV6-5	NA	TRBJ2-7	TRBD1	TGTGCCAGCAGCACTACCGGGACAGGGGGAGGCGAGCAGTACTTC	CASSTTGTGGGEQYF
TRBV6-1	NA	TRBJ1-2	NA	TGTGCCAGCAGTGAGGGCAGCCTCTATGGCTACACCTTC	CASSEGSLYGYTF
TRBV9	NA	TRBJ2-1	NA	TGTGCCAGCAGCGCCGACAGGCGTGAGCAGTTCTTC	CASSADRREQFF
TRBV27	NA	TRBJ1-5	NA	TGTGCCAGCAGCCCCGGGGGAATTTCCAATCAGCCCCAGCATTTT	CASSPGGISNQPQHF
TRBV20-1	NA	TRBJ1-2	NA	TGCAGTGTCGAAGGGAGCTATGGCTACACCTTC	CSVEGSYGYTF